This TCR beta chain is drawn from a study of CD4+ T cells in melanoma. Sequencing used immunoSEQ multiplex PCR; TCRdb keeps in-frame clones, though not all of them. The sample has over 45,000 clones, about 72% seen once; the top ten hold 4.8%. The CDR3 spans 13 residues. With 2 bases removed from V and 5 bases from J, the gap between germline ends came to 9 bases. The germline CDR1 and CDR2 sequences are MNHNY and SVGAGI (reference sequence). The table lists this clone with a few counts. This chain joins TRBV6-6 and TRBJ2-5; D gene uncertain. The receptor's source is a human donor with melanoma. The specimen sequenced was tumor tissue. The chain's CDR3 is CASSYVLVETQYF. The CDR3 DNA reads as TGTGCCAGCAGTTACGTCCTAGTTGAGACCCAGTACTTC.